The T cell receptor beta chain described here comes from a study of control samples from healthy donors and cancer patients. Profiling relied on immunoSEQ multiplex PCR, and the TCRdb table lists in-frame clones only, not all of them. The data contain some 120,000 clones, around 87% of them seen just once; the ten biggest clones take up 1.1%. This CDR3 region has 14 residues. Trimming cost V 4 bases and J 4 bases; bases outside gene matches: 7. Germline V gene data show CDR1 as LGHDT and CDR2 as YNNKEL (reference sequence). The chain joins TRBV3-1 (or the pseudogene TRBV3-2) to TRBJ2-7; 7 bases agree with TRBD1. Sequenced material: PBMCs. The clonotype comes from a woman aged 45-60 years with colorectal cancer. CDR3 amino acids: CASSLTGQPYEQYF. CDR3 nucleotides: TGTGCCAGCAGCCTAACGGGACAGCCATACGAGCAGTACTTC.